This entry lists 12 T cell receptor beta chains sequenced from one sample in a study of T cells after yellow fever vaccination. One entry per CDR3 protein, called by TCRdb with MiXCR from the 5' RACE reads. This table has a few hundred thousand distinct CDR3 sequences, less than 20% appearing once. The sample consisted of PBMCs, taken 15 days after the yellow fever booster vaccination. All receptors derive from a man aged 30 to 39 who received the YFV17D yellow fever vaccine.

The V gene is TRBV5-1, the J gene TRBJ2-7; perhaps TRBD2 as D (5 bases). The V end was cut by 3 bases, the J end by 0 bases, with 16 bases between. CDR1 SGHRS and CDR2 YFSETQ come from the germline V gene. This CDR3 is built from 16 residues. The DNA of the CDR3 is TGCGCCAGCAGCTATGGCCGAGGGCGAGGCTCCTACGAGCAGTACTTC. Translated: CASSYGRGRGSYEQYF. Full variable domain (rest looked up from reference TRBV5-1 and TRBJ2-7): KAGVTQTPRYLIKTRGQQVTLSCSPISGHRSVSWYQQTPGQGLQFLFEYFSETQRNKGNFPGRFSGRQFSNSRSEMNVSTLELGDSALYLCASSYGRGRGSYEQYFGPGTRLTVT.

The V and J genes are TRBV10-3 and TRBJ2-1; perhaps TRBD2 as D (6 bases). Trimming took 6 bases from V and 10 from J, leaving 16 bases between them. The CDR3 runs 13 residues. In germline, CDR1 is ENHRY, CDR2 SYGVKD. CDR3: CAIRETSPGEQFF. The DNA of the CDR3 is TGTGCCATCAGGGAGACTAGTCCCGGCGAGCAGTTCTTC.

The CDR3 region is CASSSDVDEQFF. In DNA form, the CDR3 reads TGTGCCAGCTCATCGGACGTTGATGAGCAGTTCTTC. The rearrangement joins TRBV18 to TRBJ2-1; no clear D gene. This CDR3 is 12 amino acids long. Between the trimmed V and J ends, which lost 5 bases and 8 bases, there was a span of 10 bases. CDR1 and CDR2 (germline): KGHSH, LQKENI.

This clonotype occurred a few times. This chain links TRBV7-9 with TRBJ2-3; possible D gene TRBD2, 5 bases. The CDR3 has 15 amino acids. Germline V gene sequence: CDR1 SEHNR, CDR2 FQNEAQ (reference sequence). The V gene lost 2 bases and the J gene lost 5 bases, with 14 bases spanning the gap. The CDR3 region has the DNA TGTGCCAGCAGCTTAAATCGGCTAGCAGTAGATACGCAGTATTTT. Residues: CASSLNRLAVDTQYF.

This clonotype was detected only a few times. The V call is TRBV5-1, the J call TRBJ2-5; D remains unclear. The germline gives CDR1 SGHRS, CDR2 YFSETQ. This CDR3 has 16 amino acids. V was trimmed by 2 bases and J by 0 bases, leaving 14 bases between them. CDR3 protein: CASSFGITPYQETQYF. The CDR3 DNA follows: TGCGCCAGCAGCTTTGGGATTACCCCGTACCAAGAGACCCAGTACTTC.

The V and J genes are TRBV10-3 and TRBJ2-5; 9 bases line up with TRBD1. The CDR3 is 15 amino acids. CDR1 ENHRY and CDR2 SYGVKD come from the germline V gene. V lost 5 bases and J lost 4; bases outside the gene matches: 8. Here the CDR3 reads CAISTPDRGTETQYF. In DNA form, the CDR3 reads TGTGCCATCAGTACCCCTGACAGGGGGACAGAGACCCAGTACTTC.

This clonotype was counted ten times or more. The CDR3 reads CASSFGSADTQYF. The CDR3 bases are TGTGCCAGCAGCTTCGGCTCAGCAGATACGCAGTATTTT. The chain has TRBV7-2 and TRBJ2-3; D not certain. This CDR3 is 13 amino acids long. Germline V gives CDR1 SGHTA, CDR2 FQGNSA. V lost 3 bases to trimming and J lost 4 bases, with 8 bases between them.

Only a few counts were recorded for this clonotype. The chain couples TRBV6-2 or TRBV6-3 to TRBJ2-1; possible D gene TRBD2, 5 bases. Germline values: CDR1 MNHEY, CDR2 SVGEGT. This CDR3 region has 16 residues. The V and J ends lost 6 bases and 2 bases respectively, with 17 bases between them. The CDR3 sequence is CASSPVAGAAYNEQFF. CDR3 DNA sequence: TGTGCCAGCAGCCCCGTGGCGGGTGCTGCCTACAATGAGCAGTTCTTC.

The chain has TRBV18 and TRBJ2-7; D not certain. V gave up 3 bases and J gave up 0 bases, with 9 bases separating them. Germline CDR1 is KGHSH and CDR2 is LQKENI. The CDR3 contains 14 residues. The CDR3 here is CASSPSRYSYEQYF. Here the CDR3 DNA reads TGTGCCAGCTCACCTTCCAGATACTCCTACGAGCAGTACTTC.

V gene TRBV25-1 combines with J gene TRBJ1-1; D unclear. The CDR3 contains 13 residues. Between the trimmed V and J ends, which lost 5 bases and 3 bases, there was a span of 10 bases. The V gene's germline CDR1 is MGHDK and CDR2 SYGVNS. The CDR3 DNA reads TGTGCCAGCAGTCAAGGCGAATACACTGAAGCTTTCTTT. This encodes CASSQGEYTEAFF.

This chain joins TRBV24-1 and TRBJ2-5; 14 nucleotides line up with TRBD2. J lost 1 base, V lost 9 bases, and 9 bases had no gene match. The germline CDR1 and CDR2 sequences are KGHDR and SFDVKD. The CDR3 contains 17 residues. This CDR3 reads CATLTSGRARLQETQYF. The CDR3 DNA reads as TGTGCCACCCTGACTAGCGGGAGGGCCCGCCTCCAAGAGACCCAGTACTTC.

This chain joins TRBV29-1 and TRBJ2-5; weak D call: TRBD1 (5 bases). Trimming took 6 bases from V and 2 from J, leaving 13 bases between them. Germline CDR1 is SQVTM and CDR2 is ANQGSEA. This CDR3 has 13 amino acids. The CDR3 is CSVGHRQQETQYF. In DNA form, the CDR3 reads TGCAGCGTGGGGCATCGACAGCAAGAGACCCAGTACTTC.